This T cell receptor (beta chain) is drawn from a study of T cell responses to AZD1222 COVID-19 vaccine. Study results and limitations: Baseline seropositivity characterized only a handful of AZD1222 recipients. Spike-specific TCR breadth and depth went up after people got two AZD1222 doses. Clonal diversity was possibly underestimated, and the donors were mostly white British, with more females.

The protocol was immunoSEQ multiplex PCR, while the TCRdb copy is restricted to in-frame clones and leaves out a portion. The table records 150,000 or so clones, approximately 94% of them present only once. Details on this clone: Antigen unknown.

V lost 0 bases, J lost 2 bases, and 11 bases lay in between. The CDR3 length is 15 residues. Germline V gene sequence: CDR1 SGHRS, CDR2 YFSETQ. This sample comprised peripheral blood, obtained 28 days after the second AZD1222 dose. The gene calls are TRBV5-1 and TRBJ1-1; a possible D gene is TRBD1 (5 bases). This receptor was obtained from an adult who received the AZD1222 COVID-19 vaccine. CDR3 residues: CASSLEGRVNTEAFF. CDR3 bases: TGCGCCAGCAGCTTGGAGGGCAGGGTTAACACTGAAGCTTTCTTT.